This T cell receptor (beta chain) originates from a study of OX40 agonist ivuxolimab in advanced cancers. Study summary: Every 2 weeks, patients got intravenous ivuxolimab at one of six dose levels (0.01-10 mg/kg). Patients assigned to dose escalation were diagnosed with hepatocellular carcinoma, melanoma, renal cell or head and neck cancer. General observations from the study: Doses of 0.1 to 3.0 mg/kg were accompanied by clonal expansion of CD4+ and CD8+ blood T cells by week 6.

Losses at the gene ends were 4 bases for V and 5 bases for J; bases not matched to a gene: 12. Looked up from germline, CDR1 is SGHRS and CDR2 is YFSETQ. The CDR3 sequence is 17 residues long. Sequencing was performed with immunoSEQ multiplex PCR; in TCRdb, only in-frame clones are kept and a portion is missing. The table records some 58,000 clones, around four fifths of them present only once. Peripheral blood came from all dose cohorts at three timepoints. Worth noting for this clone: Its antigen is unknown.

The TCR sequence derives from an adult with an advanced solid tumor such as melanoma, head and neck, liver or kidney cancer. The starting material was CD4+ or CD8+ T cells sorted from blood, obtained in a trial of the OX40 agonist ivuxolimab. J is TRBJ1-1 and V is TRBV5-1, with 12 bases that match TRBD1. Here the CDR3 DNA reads TGCGCCAGCAGCCACGAACCGGGACAGGGGGCCGGTACTGAAGCTTTCTTT. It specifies CASSHEPGQGAGTEAFF.